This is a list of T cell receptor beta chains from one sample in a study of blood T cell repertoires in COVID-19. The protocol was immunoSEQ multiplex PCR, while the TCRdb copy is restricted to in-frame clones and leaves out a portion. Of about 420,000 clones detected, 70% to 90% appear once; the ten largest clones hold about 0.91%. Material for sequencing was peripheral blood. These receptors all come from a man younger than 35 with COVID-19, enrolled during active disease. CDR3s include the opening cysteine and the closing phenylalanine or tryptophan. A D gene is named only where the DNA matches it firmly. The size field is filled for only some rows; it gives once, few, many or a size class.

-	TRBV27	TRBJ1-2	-	CASSLETGGVGGYTF	TGTGCCAGCAGTTTGGAGACAGGAGGTGTCGGCGGCTACACCTTC
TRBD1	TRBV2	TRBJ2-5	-	CASSDIRTGGETQYF	TGTGCCAGCAGTGATATTCGGACAGGGGGAGAGACCCAGTACTTC
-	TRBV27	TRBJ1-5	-	CASSLSGGEQPQHF	TGTGCCAGCAGTTTATCTGGGGGGGAACAGCCCCAGCATTTT
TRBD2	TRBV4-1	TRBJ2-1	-	CASSQAGGRASYNEQFF	TGCGCCAGCAGCCAAGCCGGTGGGAGGGCCTCCTACAATGAGCAGTTCTTC
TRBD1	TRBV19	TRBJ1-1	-	CASSTRRTGNTEAFF	TGTGCCAGTAGTACCCGCCGGACAGGGAACACTGAAGCTTTCTTT
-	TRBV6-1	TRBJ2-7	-	CASSEFPSYEQYF	TGTGCCAGCAGTGAATTCCCTTCCTACGAGCAGTACTTC
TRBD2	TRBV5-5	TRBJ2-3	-	CASSRGLAGGITDTQYF	TGTGCCAGCAGCCGGGGACTAGCGGGGGGGATCACAGATACGCAGTATTTT
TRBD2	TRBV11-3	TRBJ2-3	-	CASSSPGTSAPWQYF	TGTGCCAGCAGCTCTCCCGGGACTAGCGCCCCGTGGCAGTATTTT
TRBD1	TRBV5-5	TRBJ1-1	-	CASSLMRDRENTEAFF	TGTGCCAGCAGCTTAATGCGGGACAGGGAGAACACTGAAGCTTTCTTT
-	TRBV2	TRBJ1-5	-	CASKREGINQPQHF	TGTGCCAGCAAAAGGGAGGGAATTAATCAGCCCCAGCATTTT
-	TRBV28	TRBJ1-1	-	CASSLQGSVTEAFF	TGTGCCAGCAGTTTACAAGGGAGTGTCACTGAAGCTTTCTTT
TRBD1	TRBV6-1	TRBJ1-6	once	CASSERQGLSNSPLHF	TGTGCCAGCAGTGAACGACAGGGACTCTCTAATTCACCCCTCCACTTT
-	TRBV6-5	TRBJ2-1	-	CASSYVAGEQFF	TGTGCCAGCAGTTACGTGGCAGGGGAGCAGTTCTTC
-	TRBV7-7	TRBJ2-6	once	CASSPRRTITGANVLTF	TGTGCTAGCAGCCCCCGGAGAACAATAACTGGGGCCAACGTCCTGACTTTC
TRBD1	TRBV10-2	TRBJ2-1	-	CASSGPGQGTNEQFF	TGCGCCAGCAGTGGTCCGGGACAGGGAACGAATGAGCAGTTCTTC
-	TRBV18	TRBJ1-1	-	CASSPADRENTEAFF	TGTGCCAGCTCACCCGCGGACAGAGAGAACACTGAAGCTTTCTTT
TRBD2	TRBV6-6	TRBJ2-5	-	CASSLLAGGAQGETQYF	TGTGCCAGCAGTCTACTAGCGGGAGGGGCACAAGGAGAGACCCAGTACTTC
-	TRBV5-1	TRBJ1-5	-	CASSTTPGSNQPQHF	TGCGCCAGCAGCACTACGCCAGGGAGCAATCAGCCCCAGCATTTT
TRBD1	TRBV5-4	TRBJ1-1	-	CASSTTGGVTEAFF	TGTGCCAGCAGCACCACAGGGGGGGTCACTGAAGCTTTCTTT
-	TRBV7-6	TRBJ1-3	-	CASSLAGGIGNTIYF	TGTGCCAGCAGCTTAGCGGGGGGGATTGGAAACACCATATATTTT
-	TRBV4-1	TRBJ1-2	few	CASSRRTTGPLYYGYTF	TGCGCCAGCAGCCGCCGTACCACAGGGCCCCTTTACTATGGCTACACCTTC
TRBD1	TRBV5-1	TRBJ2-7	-	CASSPNVGGFRYEQYF	TGCGCCAGCAGCCCTAACGTAGGGGGCTTTCGCTACGAGCAGTACTTC
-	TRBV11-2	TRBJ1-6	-	CASSSAAAPLHF	TGTGCCAGCAGCTCCGCTGCGGCACCCCTCCACTTT
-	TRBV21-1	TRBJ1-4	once	CASSKDGQGHEKLFF	TGTGCCAGCAGCAAAGATGGACAGGGGCATGAAAAACTGTTTTTT
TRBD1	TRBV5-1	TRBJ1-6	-	CASSTGQGANSPLHF	TGCGCCAGCAGCACCGGACAGGGTGCTAATTCACCCCTCCACTTT
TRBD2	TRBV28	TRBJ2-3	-	CASSSGLAWQYF	TGTGCCAGCAGTTCTGGACTAGCATGGCAGTATTTT
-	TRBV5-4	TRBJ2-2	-	CASSPAGNRGTGELFF	TGTGCCAGCAGCCCTGCCGGGAATCGGGGCACCGGGGAGCTGTTTTTT
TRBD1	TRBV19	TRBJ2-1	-	CASSMLGQDHNEQFF	TGTGCCAGTAGTATGTTAGGACAGGACCACAATGAGCAGTTCTTC
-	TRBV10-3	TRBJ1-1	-	CATQPTGRAGDTEAFF	TGTGCCACGCAACCTACAGGGCGGGCAGGGGACACTGAAGCTTTCTTT
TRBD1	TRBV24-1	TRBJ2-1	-	CATSDVDRYNEQFF	TGTGCCACCAGTGATGTGGACAGGTACAATGAGCAGTTCTTC
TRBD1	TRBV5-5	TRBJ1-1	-	CASSPGTAGEAFF	TGTGCCAGCAGCCCTGGGACAGCTGGTGAAGCTTTCTTT
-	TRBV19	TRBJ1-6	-	CASSLVLGGSPLHF	TGTGCCAGTAGTCTTGTCCTAGGTGGGTCACCCCTCCACTTT
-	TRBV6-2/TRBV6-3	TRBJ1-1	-	CASSWTTGLNTEAFF	TGTGCCAGCAGTTGGACCACAGGGCTGAACACTGAAGCTTTCTTT
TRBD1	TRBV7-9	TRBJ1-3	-	CASSLGTAGNTIYF	TGTGCCAGCAGCTTGGGGACAGCTGGAAACACCATATATTTT
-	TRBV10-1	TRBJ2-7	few	CASSRDLASYEQYF	TGCGCCAGCAGCAGGGACTTGGCATCCTACGAGCAGTACTTC
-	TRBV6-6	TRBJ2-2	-	CASSYSGAPGELFF	TGTGCCAGCAGTTACTCAGGGGCCCCCGGGGAGCTGTTTTTT
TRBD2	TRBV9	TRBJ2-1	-	CSSGSGVTYNEQFF	TGTAGTAGCGGGAGTGGGGTCACCTACAATGAGCAGTTCTTC
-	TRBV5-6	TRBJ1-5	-	CASSSLNQPQHF	TGTGCCAGCAGCTCACTCAATCAGCCCCAGCATTTT
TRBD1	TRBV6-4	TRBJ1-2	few	CASSGTGRYGYTF	TGTGCCAGCAGCGGGACAGGGCGCTATGGCTACACCTTC
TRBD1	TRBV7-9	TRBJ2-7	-	CASRTDGDRGNEQYF	TGTGCCAGCAGGACAGATGGGGACAGGGGGAACGAGCAGTACTTC
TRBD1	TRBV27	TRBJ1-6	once	CAKGPGTVTF	TGTGCCAAGGGCCCCGGGACAGTAACTTTT
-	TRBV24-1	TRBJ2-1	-	CATGGAHYNEQFF	TGTGCCACCGGGGGGGCCCACTACAATGAGCAGTTCTTC
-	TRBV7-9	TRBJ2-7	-	CASSFGGLPYEQYF	TGTGCCAGCAGCTTCGGGGGGCTACCCTACGAGCAGTACTTC